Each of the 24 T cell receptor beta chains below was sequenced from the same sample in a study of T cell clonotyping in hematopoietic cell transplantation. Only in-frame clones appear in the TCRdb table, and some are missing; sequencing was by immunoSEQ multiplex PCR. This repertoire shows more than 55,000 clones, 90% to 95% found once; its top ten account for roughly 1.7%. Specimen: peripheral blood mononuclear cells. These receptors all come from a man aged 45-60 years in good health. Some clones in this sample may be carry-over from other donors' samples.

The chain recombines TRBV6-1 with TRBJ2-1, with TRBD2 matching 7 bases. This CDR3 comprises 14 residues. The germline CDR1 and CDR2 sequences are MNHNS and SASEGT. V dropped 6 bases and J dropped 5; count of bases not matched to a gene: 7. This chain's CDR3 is CASSYRTSHNEQFF. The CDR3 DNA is TGTGCCAGCAGCTACAGGACTAGTCACAATGAGCAGTTCTTC.

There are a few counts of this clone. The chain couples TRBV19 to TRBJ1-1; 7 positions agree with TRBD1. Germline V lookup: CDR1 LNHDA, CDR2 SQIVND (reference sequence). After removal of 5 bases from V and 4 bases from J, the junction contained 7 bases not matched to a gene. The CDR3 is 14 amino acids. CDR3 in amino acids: CASSHGQVGTEAFF. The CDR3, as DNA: TGTGCCAGTAGTCATGGACAGGTCGGCACTGAAGCTTTCTTT.

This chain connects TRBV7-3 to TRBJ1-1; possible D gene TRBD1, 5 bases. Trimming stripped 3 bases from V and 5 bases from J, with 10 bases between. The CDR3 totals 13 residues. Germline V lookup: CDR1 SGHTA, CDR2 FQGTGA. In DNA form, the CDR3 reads TGTGCCAGCAGCTTTGTAGGGGAAACTGAAGCTTTCTTT. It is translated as CASSFVGETEAFF.

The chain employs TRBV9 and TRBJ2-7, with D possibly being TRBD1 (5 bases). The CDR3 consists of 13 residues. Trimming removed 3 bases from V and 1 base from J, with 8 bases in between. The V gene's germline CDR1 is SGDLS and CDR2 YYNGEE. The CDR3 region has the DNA TGTGCCAGCAGCGGAAGACAGTCCTACGAGCAGTACTTC. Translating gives CASSGRQSYEQYF.

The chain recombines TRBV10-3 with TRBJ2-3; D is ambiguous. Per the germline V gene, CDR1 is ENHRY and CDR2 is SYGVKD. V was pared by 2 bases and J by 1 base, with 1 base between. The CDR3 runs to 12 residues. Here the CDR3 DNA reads TGTGCCATCAGTGAGGGCACAGATACGCAGTATTTT. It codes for CAISEGTDTQYF.

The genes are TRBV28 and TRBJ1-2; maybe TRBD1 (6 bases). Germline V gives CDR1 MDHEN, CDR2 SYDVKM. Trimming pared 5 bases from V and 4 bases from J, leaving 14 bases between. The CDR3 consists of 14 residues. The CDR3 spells CASSVTQGLYGYTF. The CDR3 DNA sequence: TGTGCCAGCAGTGTAACCCAGGGGCTCTATGGCTACACCTTC.

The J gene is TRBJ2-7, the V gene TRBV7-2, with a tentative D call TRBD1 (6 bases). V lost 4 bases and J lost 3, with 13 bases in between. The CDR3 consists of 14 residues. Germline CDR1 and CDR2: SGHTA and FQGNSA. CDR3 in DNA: TGTGCCAGCAGCTCCTCCACAGGGCTCTACGAGCAGTACTTC. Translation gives CASSSSTGLYEQYF.

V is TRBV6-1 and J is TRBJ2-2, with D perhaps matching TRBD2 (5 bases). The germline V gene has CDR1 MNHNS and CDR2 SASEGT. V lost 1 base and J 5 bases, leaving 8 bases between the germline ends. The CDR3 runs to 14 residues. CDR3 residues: CASSEVRGTGELFF. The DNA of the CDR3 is TGTGCCAGCAGTGAAGTACGGGGAACCGGGGAGCTGTTTTTT.

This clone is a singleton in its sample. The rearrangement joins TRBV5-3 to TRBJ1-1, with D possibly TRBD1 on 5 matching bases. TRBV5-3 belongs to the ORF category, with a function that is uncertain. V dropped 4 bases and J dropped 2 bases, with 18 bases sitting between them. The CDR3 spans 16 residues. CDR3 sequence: CARSIIRRGENTEAFF. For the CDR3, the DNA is TGTGCCAGAAGCATCATAAGGCGGGGGGAAAACACTGAAGCTTTCTTT.

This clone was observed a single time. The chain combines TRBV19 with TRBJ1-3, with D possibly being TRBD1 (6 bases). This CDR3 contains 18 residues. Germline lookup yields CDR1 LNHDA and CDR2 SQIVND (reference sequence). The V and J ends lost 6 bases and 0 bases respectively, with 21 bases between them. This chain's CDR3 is CASRGGPVRLGSGNTIYF. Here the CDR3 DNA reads TGTGCCAGTAGAGGGGGTCCGGTCCGTTTGGGCTCTGGAAACACCATATATTTT.

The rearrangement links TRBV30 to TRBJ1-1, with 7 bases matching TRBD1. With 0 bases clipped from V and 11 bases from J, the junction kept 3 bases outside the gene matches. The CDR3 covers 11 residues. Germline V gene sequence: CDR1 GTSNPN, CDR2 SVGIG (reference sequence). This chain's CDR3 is CAWSVLQGAFF. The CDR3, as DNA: TGTGCCTGGAGTGTACTACAGGGGGCTTTCTTT.

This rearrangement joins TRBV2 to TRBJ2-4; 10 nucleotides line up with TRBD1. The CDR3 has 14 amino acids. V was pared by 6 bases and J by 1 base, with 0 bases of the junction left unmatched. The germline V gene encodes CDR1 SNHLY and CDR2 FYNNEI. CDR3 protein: CASRDRGAKNIQYF. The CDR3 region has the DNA TGTGCCAGCAGGGACAGGGGGGCCAAAAACATTCAGTACTTC.

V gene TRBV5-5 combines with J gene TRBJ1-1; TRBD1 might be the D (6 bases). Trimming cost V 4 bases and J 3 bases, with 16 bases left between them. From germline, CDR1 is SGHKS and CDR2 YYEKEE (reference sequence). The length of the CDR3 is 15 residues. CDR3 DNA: TGTGCCAGCAGCAAAACAGGGATCGGGGACACTGAAGCTTTCTTT. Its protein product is CASSKTGIGDTEAFF.

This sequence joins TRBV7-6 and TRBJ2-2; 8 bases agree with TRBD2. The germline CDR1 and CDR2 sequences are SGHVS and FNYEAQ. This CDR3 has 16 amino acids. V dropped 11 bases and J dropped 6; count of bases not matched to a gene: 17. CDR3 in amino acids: CASHKGSGREAGELFF. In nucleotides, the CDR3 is TGTGCCTCACATAAAGGCAGCGGGAGAGAGGCCGGGGAGCTGTTTTTT.

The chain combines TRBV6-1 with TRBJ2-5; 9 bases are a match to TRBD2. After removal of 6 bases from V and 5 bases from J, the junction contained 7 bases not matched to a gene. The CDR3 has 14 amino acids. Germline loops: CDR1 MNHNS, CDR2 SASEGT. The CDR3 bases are TGTGCCAGCAGGGTGGCGGGGGGGTCGGAGACCCAGTACTTC. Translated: CASRVAGGSETQYF.

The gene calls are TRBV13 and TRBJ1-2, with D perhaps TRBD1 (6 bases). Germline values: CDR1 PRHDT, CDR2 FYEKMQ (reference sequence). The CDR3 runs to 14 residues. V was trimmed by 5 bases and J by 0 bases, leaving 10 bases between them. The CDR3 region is CASSPRGTNYGYTF. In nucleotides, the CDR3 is TGTGCCAGCAGCCCTAGGGGGACTAACTATGGCTACACCTTC.

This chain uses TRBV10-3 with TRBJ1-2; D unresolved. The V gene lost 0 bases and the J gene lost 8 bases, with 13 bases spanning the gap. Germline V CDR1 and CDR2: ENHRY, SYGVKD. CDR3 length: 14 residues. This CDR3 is CAISESGLIRGYTF. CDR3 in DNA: TGTGCCATCAGTGAGTCCGGGCTGATCAGAGGCTACACCTTC.

The CDR3 bases are TGCGCCAGCAGCTTGGACCGGGAGTCATATGGCTACACCTTC. The encoded protein is CASSLDRESYGYTF. The rearrangement uses TRBV5-1 and TRBJ1-2; no clear D. This CDR3 has 14 amino acids. Deletions cut 0 bases from V and 5 bases from J, with 11 bases between. Germline V gene sequence: CDR1 SGHRS, CDR2 YFSETQ.

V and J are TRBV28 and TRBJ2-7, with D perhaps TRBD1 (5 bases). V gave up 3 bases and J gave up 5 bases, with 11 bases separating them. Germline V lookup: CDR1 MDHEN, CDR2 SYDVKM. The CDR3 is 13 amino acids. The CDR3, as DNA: TGTGCCAGCAGTTTGAGACAGCCGGACGAGCAGTACTTC. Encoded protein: CASSLRQPDEQYF.

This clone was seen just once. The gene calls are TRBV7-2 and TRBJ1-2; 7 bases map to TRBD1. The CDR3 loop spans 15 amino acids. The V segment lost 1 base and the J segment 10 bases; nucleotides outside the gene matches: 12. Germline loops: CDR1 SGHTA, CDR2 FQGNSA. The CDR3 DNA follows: TGTGCCAGCAGCTTAGAGTGGGGACAGCCCAGGGACTACACCTTC. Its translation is CASSLEWGQPRDYTF.

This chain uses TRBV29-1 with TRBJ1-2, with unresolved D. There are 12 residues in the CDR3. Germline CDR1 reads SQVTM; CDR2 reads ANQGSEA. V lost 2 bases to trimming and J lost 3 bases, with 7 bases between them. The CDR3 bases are TGCAGCGTTGAACCAGTCTACTATGGCTACACCTTC. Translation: CSVEPVYYGYTF.

For the CDR3, the DNA is TGTGCCAGCAGCTTAGGGGTTAGCACGGGGGGCGATACGCAGTATTTT. Encoded protein: CASSLGVSTGGDTQYF. The V gene is TRBV11-3, the J gene TRBJ2-3; maybe TRBD2 (7 bases). The V end lost 1 base, the J end lost 6 bases, and 17 bases lay between the germline ends. Germline values: CDR1 SGHNT, CDR2 YENEEA. The CDR3 extends over 16 amino acids.

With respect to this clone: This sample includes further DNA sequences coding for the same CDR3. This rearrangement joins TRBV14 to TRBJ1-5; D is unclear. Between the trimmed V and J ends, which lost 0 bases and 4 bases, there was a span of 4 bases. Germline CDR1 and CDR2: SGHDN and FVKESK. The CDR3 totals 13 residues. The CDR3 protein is CASSQDSNQPQHF. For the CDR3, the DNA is TGTGCCAGCAGCCAAGACTCGAATCAGCCCCAGCATTTT.

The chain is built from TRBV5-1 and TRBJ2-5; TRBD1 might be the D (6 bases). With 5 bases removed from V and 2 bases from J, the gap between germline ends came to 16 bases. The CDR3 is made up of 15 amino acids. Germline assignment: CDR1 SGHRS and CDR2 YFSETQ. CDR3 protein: CASSQTGFRQETQYF. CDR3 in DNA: TGCGCCAGCAGTCAAACAGGGTTCCGGCAAGAGACCCAGTACTTC.